This T cell receptor (beta chain) was sequenced in a study of neurological immune-mediated disorders. General study results and limits: Subjects shared no identical expanded-clone CDR3 amino acid sequences, suggesting private TCR-beta repertoires in all groups.

Every sequencing run produced over 200 million TCR-beta sequences that came from 15-18 subjects. TCRdb reprocessed the 5' RACE reads via MiXCR and lists one record per CDR3 protein. The sample lists 85,000 to 100,000 distinct CDR3 sequences, 3% to 4.5% seen once, with about 6% in the top ten. This clonotype came up many times. The target antigen is unknown. The unsorted libraries were made from 2 million PBMCs kept at -80 C. The sample comprised PBMCs. This receptor was identified in a woman aged 18-29 years with multiple sclerosis.

CDR3 sequence (DNA): TGTGCCAGCACCGGGACTAGCGGCTCCTACGAGCAGTACTTC. Translating it yields CASTGTSGSYEQYF. V and J are TRBV5-5 and TRBJ2-7; TRBD2 agrees at 11 bases. Germline trimming cut 6 bases from V and 0 bases from J; bases unmatched to any gene: 2. Germline-derived CDR1 and CDR2 are SGHKS and YYEKEE (reference sequence). The CDR3 runs 14 residues.